The present TCR beta chain was sequenced within a study of shared clonotypes between healthy human individuals. Cells designated naive CD8 were CD45RO-negative and were positively selected for CCR7, with terminally differentiated effector memory CD45RA+ cells excluded. Profiling relied on immunoSEQ multiplex PCR, and the TCRdb table lists in-frame clones only, not all of them. Here the sample spans nearly 2 million clones, around 96% being singletons. The origin of this receptor is a man between 18 and 35 years old in good health. Sequenced: naive CD8+ T cells sorted from blood.

CDR3 region: CASSEAPGLAGVGETQYF. The CDR3 DNA reads TGTGCCAGCAGTGAAGCGCCGGGACTAGCGGGAGTAGGGGAGACCCAGTACTTC. The chain links TRBV2 to TRBJ2-5, with 14 bases identical to TRBD2. CDR1 and CDR2 from the germline V gene are SNHLY and FYNNEI. V lost 0 bases to trimming and J lost 5 bases; unmatched junction nucleotides: 8. The CDR3 is 18 amino acids.